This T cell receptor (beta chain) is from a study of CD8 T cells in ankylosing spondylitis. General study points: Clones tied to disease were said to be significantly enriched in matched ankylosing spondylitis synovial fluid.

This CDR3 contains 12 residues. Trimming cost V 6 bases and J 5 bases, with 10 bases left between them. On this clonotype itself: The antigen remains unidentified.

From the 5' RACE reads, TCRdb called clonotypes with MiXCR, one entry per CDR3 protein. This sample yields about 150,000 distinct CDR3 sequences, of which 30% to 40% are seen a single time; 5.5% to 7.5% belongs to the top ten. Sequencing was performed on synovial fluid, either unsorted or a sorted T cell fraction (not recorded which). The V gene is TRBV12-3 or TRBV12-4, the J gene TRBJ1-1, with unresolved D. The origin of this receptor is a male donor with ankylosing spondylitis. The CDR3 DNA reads TGTGCCAGCAGCAAAACGAGGACTGAAGCTTTCTTT. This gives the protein CASSKTRTEAFF.